The 17 T cell receptor beta chains presented below share a single source sample, sequenced in a study of long-term antiretroviral therapy in people with HIV (dated by TCRdb to between 2021 and 2024). The immunoSEQ hsTCRB v3.0 assay was used at survey level resolution to sequence the TRB variable region. This immuneACCESS table, as held by TCRdb, lists in-frame sequences with V and J called but not all clones. Of the missing ones, under half trace to an unresolved V gene in checked studies; the others have no known cause. The sample table shows around 12,000 clones, and approximately 71% are seen once. The ten biggest clones cover approximately 20% of the sample. Sample: unsorted PBMCs, taken 0.5 years before starting antiretroviral therapy. Source of these receptors: a woman between 40 and 55 years old with HIV.

The rearrangement uses TRBV6-1 and TRBJ1-3; D is unclear. The V end was cut by 7 bases, the J end by 3 bases, with 16 bases between. The CDR3 extends over 15 amino acids. Germline V gene sequence: CDR1 MNHNS, CDR2 SASEGT. CDR3 amino acids: CASILHQANGNTIYF. In nucleotides, the CDR3 is TGTGCCAGCATTTTGCATCAGGCGAATGGAAACACCATATATTTT.

The CDR3 spells CASSLAYRGSFSGANVLTF. The CDR3 DNA reads TGTGCCAGCAGCTTGGCATACAGGGGTTCCTTTTCTGGGGCCAACGTCCTGACTTTC. The rearrangement joins TRBV5-6 to TRBJ2-6, with TRBD1 matching over 7 bases. Germline-derived CDR1 and CDR2 are SGHDT and YYEEEE. Losses at the gene ends were 0 bases for V and 1 base for J; bases not matched to a gene: 10. There are 19 residues in the CDR3.

The rearrangement uses TRBV2 and TRBJ1-1; unclear D gene. CDR3 length: 11 residues. Germline CDR1 reads SNHLY; CDR2 reads FYNNEI. CDR3: CATYRGSEAFF. As DNA, the CDR3 is TGTGCTACCTACCGCGGTTCAGAAGCTTTCTTT.

The rearrangement links TRBV14 to TRBJ1-1; D perhaps matches TRBD1 (6 bases). The germline gives CDR1 SGHDN, CDR2 FVKESK. The CDR3 has 15 residues. V was shortened by 1 base and J by 1 base, with 10 bases between the two germline ends. The CDR3, as DNA: TGTGCCAGCAGCCAAGTATGGACAGCGAACACTGAAGCTTTCTTT. Translation: CASSQVWTANTEAFF.

DNA for the CDR3: TGTGCCAGCAGCGGGGACACCTACGAGCAGTACTTC. It translates to CASSGDTYEQYF. V is TRBV7-9 and J is TRBJ2-7; tentative D call: TRBD1 (6 bases). Trimming stripped 5 bases from V and 2 bases from J, with 7 bases between. The germline gives CDR1 SEHNR, CDR2 FQNEAQ (reference sequence). CDR3 length: 12 residues. The full variable domain, rest sourced from reference TRBV7-9 and TRBJ2-7, is DTGVSQNPRHKITKRGQNVTFRCDPISEHNRLYWYRQTLGQGPEFLTYFQNEAQLEKSRLLSDRFSAERPKGSFSTLEIQRTEQGDSAMYLCASSGDTYEQYFGPGTRLTVT.

CDR3 sequence (DNA): TGTGCCACCCAGACAGCCATGAACACTGAAGCTTTCTTT. It encodes CATQTAMNTEAFF. The J gene is TRBJ1-1, the V gene TRBV27; D is perhaps TRBD1 (5 bases). CDR3 length: 13 amino acids. Germline CDR1 is MNHEY and CDR2 is SMNVEV (reference sequence). The V end was cut by 10 bases, the J end by 0 bases, with 12 bases between.

This clone was seen only once. The V gene is TRBV6-1, the J gene TRBJ2-7; perhaps TRBD2 as D (5 bases). Trimming cost V 5 bases and J 0 bases, with 14 bases left between them. CDR3 size: 15 residues. Germline-derived CDR1 and CDR2 are MNHNS and SASEGT. CDR3 residues: CASSIEAGGSYEQYF. DNA of the CDR3: TGTGCCAGCAGTATCGAGGCAGGAGGCTCCTACGAGCAGTACTTC.

The chain uses TRBV13 and TRBJ2-1, with D tentatively TRBD1 (6 bases). The V end lost 0 bases, the J end lost 4 bases, and 13 bases lay between the germline ends. Germline V gene sequence: CDR1 PRHDT, CDR2 FYEKMQ (reference sequence). CDR3 length: 16 amino acids. The CDR3 bases are TGTGCCAGCAGCTTAGGCGGGCTACAGGGTTACAATGAGCAGTTCTTC. Protein product: CASSLGGLQGYNEQFF.

The rearrangement uses TRBV7-9 and TRBJ2-7; 9 bases agree with TRBD1. From germline, CDR1 is SEHNR and CDR2 FQNEAQ (reference sequence). V shed 4 bases and J 5 bases; nucleotides not matched to a gene: 9. There are 15 residues in the CDR3. CDR3 nucleotide sequence: TGTGCCAGCAGCTGGGGACAGGGCCGGCCGAACGAGCAGTACTTC. This translates into CASSWGQGRPNEQYF.

The V call is TRBV5-1, the J call TRBJ2-1; tentative D call: TRBD1 (6 bases). There are 13 residues in the CDR3. Germline V lookup: CDR1 SGHRS, CDR2 YFSETQ. V was trimmed by 3 bases and J by 8 bases, leaving 12 bases between them. The DNA for the CDR3 is TGCGCCAGCAGCTCGACAGGAATTGATGAGCAGTTCTTC. Amino acid sequence: CASSSTGIDEQFF. The entire variable domain, with the rest obtained from reference TRBV5-1 and TRBJ2-1, is as follows: KAGVTQTPRYLIKTRGQQVTLSCSPISGHRSVSWYQQTPGQGLQFLFEYFSETQRNKGNFPGRFSGRQFSNSRSEMNVSTLELGDSALYLCASSSTGIDEQFFGPGTRLTVL.

V is TRBV4-2 and J is TRBJ1-2; D is uncertain. The germline V gene encodes CDR1 LGHNA and CDR2 YNFKEQ. The CDR3 contains 16 residues. V was cut by 1 base and J by 5 bases, with 17 bases left in between. In nucleotides, the CDR3 is TGTGCCAGCAGCCAAGGAGAGGAACCCACGAGATATGGCTACACCTTC. Translation gives CASSQGEEPTRYGYTF.

This chain uses TRBV5-6 with TRBJ2-2, with a weak D call TRBD1 (6 bases). V lost 1 base and J 4 bases, leaving 14 bases between the germline ends. Germline-derived CDR1 and CDR2 are SGHDT and YYEEEE. The CDR3 sequence is 16 residues long. The CDR3 reads CASSLFQGFSTGELFF. The CDR3 coding sequence is TGTGCCAGCAGCTTGTTCCAGGGGTTTAGCACCGGGGAGCTGTTTTTT.

The chain couples TRBV5-1 to TRBJ2-2; 7 bases are shared with TRBD2. Losses at the gene ends were 4 bases for V and 4 bases for J; bases not matched to a gene: 10. CDR3 length: 16 residues. Germline lookup yields CDR1 SGHRS and CDR2 YFSETQ. The CDR3 coding sequence is TGCGCCAGCAGCACTCGCAGCGGGATAGGCACCGGGGAGCTGTTTTTT. Translated, it gives CASSTRSGIGTGELFF.

This clone has a single count. The rearrangement links TRBV5-1 to TRBJ2-7, with 10 bases fitting TRBD1. The trim removed 0 bases at V and 2 bases at J, leaving 5 bases unmatched. CDR1 is SGHRS and CDR2 is YFSETQ in the germline V gene. CDR3 length equals 16 residues. The CDR3 nucleotides are TGCGCCAGCAGCTTGGCCGGGGACAGGGGTACCTACGAGCAGTACTTC. Protein sequence: CASSLAGDRGTYEQYF.

The rearrangement links TRBV30 to TRBJ2-2; 7 bases are shared with TRBD2. CDR3 length: 15 amino acids. Per germline, CDR1 GTSNPN and CDR2 SVGIG (reference sequence). Trimming removed 3 bases from V and 5 bases from J; junction bases left unmatched: 9. The chain's CDR3 is CAWSRVGGRTGELFF. In DNA form, the CDR3 reads TGTGCCTGGAGCAGGGTGGGAGGGAGGACCGGGGAGCTGTTTTTT. Supplemented by reference TRBV30 and TRBJ2-2, the full variable domain reads SQTIHQWPATLVQPVGSPLSLECTVEGTSNPNLYWYRQAAGRGLQLLFYSVGIGQISSEVPQNLSASRPQDRQFILSSKKLLLSDSGFYLCAWSRVGGRTGELFFGEGSRLTVL.

The CDR3 sequence: CASSEALLTGGDYEQYF. The DNA of the CDR3 is TGTGCCAGCAGTGAAGCGCTGTTAACAGGGGGAGACTACGAGCAGTACTTC. The chain carries TRBV2 and TRBJ2-7, with 8 bases lining up with TRBD1. Germline V gene lookup returns CDR1 SNHLY and CDR2 FYNNEI. V was pared by 0 bases and J by 3 bases, with 10 bases of the junction left unmatched. This CDR3 is 17 amino acids long. Full variable domain (missing parts from reference TRBV2 and TRBJ2-7): EPEVTQTPSHQVTQMGQEVILRCVPISNHLYFYWYRQILGQKVEFLVSFYNNEISEKSEIFDDQFSVERPDGSNFTLKIRSTKLEDSAMYFCASSEALLTGGDYEQYFGPGTRLTVT.

This rearrangement joins TRBV5-5 to TRBJ2-4, with D perhaps matching TRBD1 (5 bases). CDR1 and CDR2 from the germline V gene are SGHKS and YYEKEE (reference sequence). Trimming pared 0 bases from V and 6 bases from J, leaving 10 bases between. The CDR3 covers 14 residues. The CDR3 DNA sequence: TGTGCCAGCAGCTTGGTAGGGGTGCCAAACATTCAGTACTTC. Protein: CASSLVGVPNIQYF.